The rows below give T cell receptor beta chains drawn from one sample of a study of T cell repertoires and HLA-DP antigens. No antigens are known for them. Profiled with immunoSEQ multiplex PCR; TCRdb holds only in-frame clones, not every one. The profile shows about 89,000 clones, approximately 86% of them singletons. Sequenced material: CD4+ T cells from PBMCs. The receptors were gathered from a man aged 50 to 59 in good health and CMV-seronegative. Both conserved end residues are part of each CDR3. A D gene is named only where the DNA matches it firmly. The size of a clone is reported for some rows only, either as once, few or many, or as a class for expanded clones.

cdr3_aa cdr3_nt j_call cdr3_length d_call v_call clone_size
CASSLGTSDAYEQYF TGCGCCAGCAGCTTGGGGACTAGCGATGCCTACGAGCAGTACTTC TRBJ2-7 15 TRBD2 TRBV5-1 -
CSAGRGQPQHF TGCAGTGCTGGCAGGGGGCAGCCCCAGCATTTT TRBJ1-5 11 TRBD1 TRBV20-1 -
CASSKGQGLRSNQPQHF TGTGCCAGTAGTAAGGGACAGGGGTTGAGGAGCAATCAGCCCCAGCATTTT TRBJ1-5 17 TRBD1 TRBV19 -
CASSDRSSNQPQHF TGTGCCAGCAGTGACAGGAGTAGCAATCAGCCCCAGCATTTT TRBJ1-5 14 - TRBV2 -
CASSQDPGLGDTQYF TGCGCCAGCAGCCAAGACCCGGGACTAGGGGATACGCAGTATTTT TRBJ2-3 15 TRBD2 TRBV4-3 -
CASSPLEGQGYGYTF TGTGCCAGCAGCCCTCTCGAGGGCCAGGGCTATGGCTACACCTTC TRBJ1-2 15 - TRBV16 few
CASSERQGETDTQYF TGTGCCAGCAGTGAGAGACAGGGGGAAACAGATACGCAGTATTTT TRBJ2-3 15 TRBD1 TRBV6-1 -
CASSEPGQGATGELFF TGCGCCAGCAGTGAGCCTGGACAGGGGGCCACCGGGGAGCTGTTTTTT TRBJ2-2 16 TRBD1 TRBV10-1 many
CASRRTGSQETQYF TGTGCCAGCAGGAGGACGGGCAGCCAAGAGACCCAGTACTTC TRBJ2-5 14 - TRBV6-1 -
CASSYTRGKRTGELFF TGTGCCAGCAGTTACACACGGGGGAAACGCACCGGGGAGCTGTTTTTT TRBJ2-2 16 - TRBV6-5 once
CASSRDRGQNEKLFF TGCGCCAGCAGCCGGGACAGGGGGCAGAATGAAAAACTGTTTTTT TRBJ1-4 15 TRBD1 TRBV5-1 once
CASSTTGEYQPQHF TGTGCCAGCAGTACAACAGGGGAGTATCAGCCCCAGCATTTT TRBJ1-5 14 TRBD1 TRBV6-1 -
CASSRDPRTEAFF TGTGCCAGCAGCCGAGACCCGCGCACTGAAGCTTTCTTT TRBJ1-1 13 - TRBV5-4 -
CASSRLAASNTGELFF TGCGCCAGCAGTCGTCTAGCGGCCTCGAACACCGGGGAGCTGTTTTTT TRBJ2-2 16 TRBD2 TRBV5-1 few
CAWSPDGSIHNEQFF TGTGCCTGGAGCCCGGACGGGTCCATCCACAATGAGCAGTTCTTC TRBJ2-1 15 - TRBV30 few
CASSFLRTSGSRQFF TGTGCCAGCAGTTTCCTCAGGACTAGCGGGAGCAGGCAGTTCTTC TRBJ2-1 15 TRBD2 TRBV27 -
CASSGRGSGNTIYF TGTGCCAGTAGTGGTAGGGGCTCTGGAAACACCATATATTTT TRBJ1-3 14 - TRBV19 medium-sized
CASRQVLSPLHF TGTGCCAGCAGACAAGTATTATCACCCCTCCACTTT TRBJ1-6 12 - TRBV6-5 -
CASSPRGGSYEQYF TGTGCCAGCAGCCCCCGTGGAGGTTCCTACGAGCAGTACTTC TRBJ2-7 14 - TRBV5-4 -
CASSLEEGANEQFF TGTGCCAGCAGCTTAGAAGAGGGAGCAAATGAGCAGTTCTTC TRBJ2-1 14 - TRBV7-8 -